The present TCR beta chain was sequenced within a study of T cells in Graves' hyperthyroidism and ophthalmopathy. This clonotype showed up many times. RNA transcripts yielded amplified TCR beta CDR3 regions. First-round RT-PCR of the TCR CDR3 relied on the HTBI primer set. Via MiXCR, TCRdb re-called the multiplex PCR reads, giving one row per CDR3 protein. Seen here are around 260,000 distinct CDR3 sequences, less than 30% observed once, and the top ten hold more than 25%. This CDR3 is built from 15 residues. Germline-derived CDR1 and CDR2 are SNHLY and FYNNEI. The V end lost 6 bases, the J end lost 9 bases, and 21 bases lay between the germline ends.

The receptor comes from a middle-aged man with Graves' hyperthyroidism that later progressed to Graves' ophthalmopathy. Sequences were obtained from blood. The J gene is TRBJ1-5, the V gene TRBV2; D is unresolved. In DNA, the CDR3 is TGTGCCAGCAGATCGGGAGTTCCCAGCCGGGGGCCCCAGCATTTT. Translation: CASRSGVPSRGPQHF.